These 8 T cell receptor beta chains were sequenced from one sample in a study of T cells in localized non-small cell lung cancer. Assay used: immunoSEQ multiplex PCR; TCRdb lists only in-frame clones, some missing. The table records under 4,000 clones, 28% of them present only once. This material consisted of lung tumor tissue, taken before any cancer treatment. Receptors originate from a male donor aged 60 or over with stage I lung adenocarcinoma.

This clone has only one observation. V gene TRBV18 combines with J gene TRBJ2-2, with D perhaps matching TRBD1 or TRBD2 (5 bases each). V was pared by 1 base and J by 3 bases, with 12 bases between. Per the germline V gene, CDR1 is KGHSH and CDR2 is LQKENI. The CDR3 runs 16 residues. In nucleotides, the CDR3 is TGTGCCAGCTCACCACGGGACCGCGAGGACACCGGGGAGCTGTTTTTT. This encodes CASSPRDREDTGELFF.

This clone has a handful of counts. This sequence joins TRBV4-1 and TRBJ2-5; 9 nucleotides align to TRBD1. Germline V gives CDR1 MGHRA, CDR2 YSYEKL. The CDR3 runs to 19 residues. V dropped 1 base and J dropped 5; count of bases not matched to a gene: 17. The CDR3 sequence is CASSQVFGTGSVFGETQYF. As DNA, the CDR3 is TGCGCCAGCAGCCAAGTCTTCGGGACAGGGTCGGTATTTGGCGAGACCCAGTACTTC.

The CDR3 region is CASSLIQGQYYEQYF. CDR3 bases: TGTGCCAGCAGCCTAATACAAGGACAGTACTACGAGCAGTACTTC. The gene calls are TRBV11-3 and TRBJ2-7; D may be TRBD1 (6 bases). This CDR3 comprises 15 residues. Germline V gene sequence: CDR1 SGHNT, CDR2 YENEEA. The V end lost 5 bases, the J end lost 3 bases, and 17 bases lay between the germline ends.

This clone has only a few counts. This chain connects TRBV11-3 to TRBJ1-6; 9 bases align to TRBD1. From germline, CDR1 is SGHNT and CDR2 YENEEA. With 5 bases clipped from V and 8 bases from J, the junction kept 4 bases outside the gene matches. CDR3 length equals 14 residues. The CDR3 protein is CASSRTGADSPLHF. The CDR3 DNA reads as TGTGCCAGCAGCCGGACAGGGGCAGATTCACCCCTCCACTTT.

This chain joins TRBV9 and TRBJ1-2; 7 bases are shared with TRBD1. CDR1 is SGDLS, CDR2 YYNGEE, per germline. This CDR3 contains 14 residues. The ends lost 3 bases at V and 3 bases at J; junction bases unmatched: 5. CDR3 DNA: TGTGCCAGCAGCGGACAGGGTATAGACTATGGCTACACCTTC. This codes for CASSGQGIDYGYTF.

J is TRBJ2-3 and V is TRBV10-3; D not certain. This CDR3 has 14 residues. In germline, CDR1 is ENHRY, CDR2 SYGVKD. V gave up 0 bases and J gave up 0 bases, with 4 bases separating them. This CDR3 reads CAISESLSTDTQYF. Here the CDR3 DNA reads TGTGCCATCAGTGAGTCGCTCAGCACAGATACGCAGTATTTT.

The chain has TRBV1 and TRBJ2-3; the DNA was not used to check the table's D call, TRBD1. TRBV1 is tagged as a pseudogene. The CDR3 has 15 amino acids. In DNA form, the CDR3 reads TGCGCCAGCAGATACCGGGACAGGGACACAGATACGCAGTATTTT. This sequence encodes CASRYRDRDTDTQYF.

In its sample, this clone was seen a few times. The CDR3 DNA follows: TGTGCCAGCAGCTTAGATCAAGGGGCGGGGGAGACCCAGTACTTC. It specifies CASSLDQGAGETQYF. The chain has TRBV11-3 and TRBJ2-5; a possible D gene is TRBD2 (6 bases). This CDR3 is built from 15 residues. The ends were cut back, 0 bases at V and 5 bases at J, with 13 bases in the middle. Germline values: CDR1 SGHNT, CDR2 YENEEA.